This TCR beta chain was found in a study of shared clonotypes between healthy human individuals. Study conclusions and caveats: Some clonotypes were shared by all four sorted-subset donors, while others were not shared. The non-shared ones had lower generation probabilities than the shared ones.

As regards this clone: Its matching antigen is unknown.

Naive CD8 cells comprised CD45RO-negative, CCR7-positively selected cells, excluding terminally differentiated effector memory CD45RA+ cells. Donors were healthy HIV-negative adults without recently reported acute infections or vaccinations. Those who donated, Caucasian adults without exception, all lived in Nashville, Tennessee. This CDR3 has 15 amino acids. The V end was cut by 2 bases, the J end by 3 bases, with 10 bases between. In germline, CDR1 is MGHRA, CDR2 YSYEKL. The assay was immunoSEQ multiplex PCR, and TCRdb's table has in-frame clones only and misses some. The sample shows approximately 720,000 clones, about 92% of them seen only once.

The chain is built from TRBV4-1 and TRBJ2-2; D unresolved. Sequencing used naive CD8+ T cells sorted from blood. The sequence came from a man aged 25-45 years in good health. The CDR3 bases are TGCGCCAGCAGCCAAAAGGAGTATGACACCGGGGAGCTGTTTTTT. Protein sequence: CASSQKEYDTGELFF.